Presented here are 2 T cell receptor beta chains from one specimen sequenced in a study of T cell responses to AZD1222 COVID-19 vaccine. Assay used: immunoSEQ multiplex PCR; TCRdb lists only in-frame clones, some missing. This table has about 100,000 clones, around 90% appearing once. The source material was peripheral blood, sampled on day 0 of AZD1222 vaccination. The receptors were sampled from an adult in good health.

The chain has TRBV9 and TRBJ2-2, with D possibly being TRBD2 (7 bases). The V and J ends lost 4 bases and 6 bases respectively, with 16 bases between them. Germline-derived CDR1 and CDR2 are SGDLS and YYNGEE. CDR3 length: 15 residues. DNA for the CDR3: TGTGCCAGCAGCTCCCCGGGGGGCATTTCCGGGGAGCTGTTTTTT. Translated: CASSSPGGISGELFF.

V gene TRBV28 combines with J gene TRBJ1-5; TRBD1 is a possible D gene (6 bases). Trimming shortened V by 10 bases and J by 0 bases, and 13 bases separated the two germline ends. This CDR3 region has 14 residues. Germline loops: CDR1 MDHEN, CDR2 SYDVKM. The CDR3: CATRGGNSNQPQHF. In DNA form, the CDR3 reads TGTGCCACTCGAGGGGGTAATAGCAATCAGCCCCAGCATTTT. The variable domain in full, completed from reference TRBV28 and TRBJ1-5, reads DVKVTQSSRYLVKRTGEKVFLECVQDMDHENMFWYRQDPGLGLRLIYFSYDVKMKEKGDIPEGYSVSREKKERFSLILESASTNQTSMYLCATRGGNSNQPQHFGDGTRLSIL.